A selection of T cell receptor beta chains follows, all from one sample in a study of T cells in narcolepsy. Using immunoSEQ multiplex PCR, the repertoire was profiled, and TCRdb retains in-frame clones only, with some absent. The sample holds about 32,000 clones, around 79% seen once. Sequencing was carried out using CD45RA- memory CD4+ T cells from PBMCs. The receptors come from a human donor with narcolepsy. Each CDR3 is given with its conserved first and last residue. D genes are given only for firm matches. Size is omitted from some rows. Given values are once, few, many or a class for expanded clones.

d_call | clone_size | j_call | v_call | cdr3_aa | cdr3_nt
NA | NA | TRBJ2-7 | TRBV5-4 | CASSRDLAEQYF | TGTGCCAGCAGCCGAGACCTGGCCGAGCAGTACTTC
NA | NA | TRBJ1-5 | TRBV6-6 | CATKKEGSNQPQHF | TGTGCCACCAAAAAGGAGGGTAGCAATCAGCCCCAGCATTTT
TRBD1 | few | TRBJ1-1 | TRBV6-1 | CASSVLRQGGTEAFF | TGTGCCAGCAGTGTTCTTAGACAGGGAGGAACTGAAGCTTTCTTT
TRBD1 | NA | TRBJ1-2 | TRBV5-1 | CASSLDTTGGVYGYTF | TGCGCCAGCAGCTTGGACACTACAGGGGGCGTCTATGGCTACACCTTC
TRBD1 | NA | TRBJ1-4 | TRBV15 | CATSTGQAVRKLFF | TGTGCCACCAGCACCGGACAGGCGGTTAGAAAACTGTTTTTT
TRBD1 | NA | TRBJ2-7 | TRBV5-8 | CASSFRTGGGVAEQYF | TGTGCCAGCAGCTTTCGGACAGGGGGGGGCGTCGCCGAGCAGTACTTC
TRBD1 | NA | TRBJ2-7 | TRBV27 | CASSLGGGSGQSHF | TGTGCCAGCAGTTTAGGAGGCGGGTCGGGACAGAGCCACTTC
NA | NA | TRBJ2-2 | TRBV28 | CASSPGIPTGELFF | TGTGCCAGCAGCCCTGGTATCCCTACCGGGGAGCTGTTTTTT
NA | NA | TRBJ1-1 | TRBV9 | CASSRGAGGDTEAFF | TGTGCCAGCAGTCGTGGGGCTGGGGGGGACACTGAAGCTTTCTTT
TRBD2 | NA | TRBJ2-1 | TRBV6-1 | CASSPRTSGYNEQFF | TGTGCCAGCAGTCCCCGGACTAGCGGTTACAATGAGCAGTTCTTC
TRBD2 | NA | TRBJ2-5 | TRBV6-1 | CASSELAGRETQYF | TGTGCCAGCAGTGAACTAGCGGGAAGGGAGACCCAGTACTTC
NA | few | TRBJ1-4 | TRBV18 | CASSHTGTVSF | TGTGCCAGCTCACACACCGGGACCGTATCTTTT
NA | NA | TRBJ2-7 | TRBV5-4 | CASSPKSGYEQYF | TGTGCCAGCAGCCCCAAGTCAGGCTACGAGCAGTACTTC
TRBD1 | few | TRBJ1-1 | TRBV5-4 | CASSFSGGNTEAFF | TGTGCCAGCAGCTTCTCAGGGGGCAACACTGAAGCTTTCTTT
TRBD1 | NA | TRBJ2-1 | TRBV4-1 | CASSQEKDRAGYNEQFF | TGCGCCAGCAGCCAAGAGAAAGACAGGGCAGGGTACAATGAGCAGTTCTTC
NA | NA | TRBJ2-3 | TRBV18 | CASSPFGGQGWDTQYF | TGTGCCAGCTCACCTTTCGGTGGGCAGGGTTGGGATACGCAGTATTTT
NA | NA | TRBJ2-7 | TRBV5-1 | CASSTSGGRNVGEQYF | TGCGCCAGCAGCACCTCCGGGGGACGCAACGTCGGCGAGCAGTACTTC
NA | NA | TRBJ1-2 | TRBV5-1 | CASSVDGSYGYTF | TGCGCCAGCAGCGTGGACGGGTCCTATGGCTACACCTTC
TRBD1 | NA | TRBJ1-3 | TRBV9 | CASSVGTVGGNTIYF | TGTGCCAGCAGCGTCGGGACAGTCGGGGGAAACACCATATATTTT
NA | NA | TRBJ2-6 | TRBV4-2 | CASSPSWRPGASNSGANVLTF | TGTGCCAGCAGCCCCAGTTGGAGGCCAGGGGCCTCCAACTCTGGGGCCAACGTCCTGACTTTC